The T cell receptor beta chain under discussion was sequenced for a study of vaccination and CD4 T cells after COVID-19. The wider study: Samples after vaccination came a median 72 days past dose two, ranging 14 to 241.

The CDR3 runs to 13 residues. The ends were cut back, 1 base at V and 0 bases at J, with 3 bases in the middle. Germline V gene lookup returns CDR1 SGHTA and CDR2 FQGNSA. Cultured CD4+ T cell DNA underwent sequencing with the Oncomine TCR Beta short-read assay. Using its own MiXCR run on the PCR reads, TCRdb lists one record per CDR3 protein. The sample includes about 12,000 distinct CDR3 sequences, roughly 48% of them seen just once. About this clonotype: Antigen: not known.

This sample's treatment: approximately 10-day PBMC culture with coronavirus spike peptide pools or control peptides (ViraFEST assay). ViraFEST stimulated the growth of antigen-specific T cells using peptide pools and subsequently profiled their TCRs by sequencing. Culture of approximately 2.1 million PBMCs per well took place with 10 IU/ml IL-2 and roughly 9.8 ug/ml peptide pools. Sequenced material: CD4+ T cells from blood, cultured in vitro. The chain recombines TRBV7-2 with TRBJ1-1, with D uncertain. The clonotype originates from a human donor who had recovered from COVID-19. CDR3 loop: CASSLELNTEAFF. CDR3 coding DNA: TGTGCCAGCAGCTTAGAACTGAACACTGAAGCTTTCTTT.